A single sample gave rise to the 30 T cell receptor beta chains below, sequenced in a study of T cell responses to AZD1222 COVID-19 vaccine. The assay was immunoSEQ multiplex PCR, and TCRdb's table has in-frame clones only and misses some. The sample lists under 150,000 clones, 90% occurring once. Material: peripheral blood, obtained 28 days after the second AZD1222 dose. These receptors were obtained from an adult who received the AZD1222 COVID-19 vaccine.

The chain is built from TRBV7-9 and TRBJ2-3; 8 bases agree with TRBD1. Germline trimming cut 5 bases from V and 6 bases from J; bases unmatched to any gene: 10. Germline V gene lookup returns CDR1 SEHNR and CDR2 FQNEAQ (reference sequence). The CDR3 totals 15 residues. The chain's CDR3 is CASSREQGVLDTQYF. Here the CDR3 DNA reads TGTGCCAGCAGCCGTGAACAGGGGGTCTTGGATACGCAGTATTTT.

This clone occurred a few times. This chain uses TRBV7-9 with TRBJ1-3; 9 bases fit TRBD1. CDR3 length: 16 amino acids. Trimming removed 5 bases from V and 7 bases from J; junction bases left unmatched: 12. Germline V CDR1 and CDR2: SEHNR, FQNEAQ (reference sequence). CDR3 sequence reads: CASSLRAGTGRNTIYF. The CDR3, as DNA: TGTGCCAGCAGCCTAAGGGCCGGGACAGGGAGGAACACCATATATTTT.

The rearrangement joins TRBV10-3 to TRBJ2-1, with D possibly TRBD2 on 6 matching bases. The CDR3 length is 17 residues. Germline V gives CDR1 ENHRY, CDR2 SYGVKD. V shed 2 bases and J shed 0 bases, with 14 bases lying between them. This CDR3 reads CAISERERAFSYNEQFF. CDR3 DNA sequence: TGTGCCATCAGTGAGAGGGAGCGGGCCTTCTCCTACAATGAGCAGTTCTTC.

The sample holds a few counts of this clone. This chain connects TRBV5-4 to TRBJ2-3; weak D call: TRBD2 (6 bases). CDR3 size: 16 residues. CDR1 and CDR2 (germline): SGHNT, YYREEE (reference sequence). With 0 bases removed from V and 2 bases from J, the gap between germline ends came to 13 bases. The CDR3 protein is CASSLGASVYTDTQYF. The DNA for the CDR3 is TGTGCCAGCAGCTTGGGGGCTAGCGTATACACAGATACGCAGTATTTT.

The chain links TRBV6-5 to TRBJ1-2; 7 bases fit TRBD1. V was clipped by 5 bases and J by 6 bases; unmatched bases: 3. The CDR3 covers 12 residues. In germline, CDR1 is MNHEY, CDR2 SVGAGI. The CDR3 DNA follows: TGTGCCAGCAGTCGACAGGGCCATGGCTACACCTTC. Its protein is CASSRQGHGYTF.

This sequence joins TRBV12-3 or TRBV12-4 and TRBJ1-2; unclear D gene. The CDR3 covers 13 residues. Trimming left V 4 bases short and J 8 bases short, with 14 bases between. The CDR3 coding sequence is TGTGCCAGCAGTTCGGGCCTCACTATCGGCTACACCTTC. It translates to CASSSGLTIGYTF.

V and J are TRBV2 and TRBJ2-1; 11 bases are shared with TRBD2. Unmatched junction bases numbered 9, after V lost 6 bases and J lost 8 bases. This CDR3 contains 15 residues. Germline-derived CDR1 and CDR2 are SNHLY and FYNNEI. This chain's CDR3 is CASRVSGRAGHEQFF. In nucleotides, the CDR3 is TGTGCCAGCAGGGTTAGCGGGAGGGCGGGCCATGAGCAGTTCTTC. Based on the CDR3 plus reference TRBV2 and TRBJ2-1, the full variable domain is EPEVTQTPSHQVTQMGQEVILRCVPISNHLYFYWYRQILGQKVEFLVSFYNNEISEKSEIFDDQFSVERPDGSNFTLKIRSTKLEDSAMYFCASRVSGRAGHEQFFGPGTRLTVL.

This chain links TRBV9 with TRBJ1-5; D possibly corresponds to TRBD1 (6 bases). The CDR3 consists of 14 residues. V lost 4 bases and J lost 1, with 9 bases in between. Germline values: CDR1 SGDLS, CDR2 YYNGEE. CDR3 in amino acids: CASSPGTSNQPQHF. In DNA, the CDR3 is TGTGCCAGCAGCCCCGGGACAAGCAATCAGCCCCAGCATTTT.

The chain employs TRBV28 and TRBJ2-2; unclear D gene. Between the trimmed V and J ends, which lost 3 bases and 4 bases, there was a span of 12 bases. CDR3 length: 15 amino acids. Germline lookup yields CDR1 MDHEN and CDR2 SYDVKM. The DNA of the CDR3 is TGTGCCAGCAGTTTTCGTCCGATTAGCACCGGGGAGCTGTTTTTT. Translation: CASSFRPISTGELFF.

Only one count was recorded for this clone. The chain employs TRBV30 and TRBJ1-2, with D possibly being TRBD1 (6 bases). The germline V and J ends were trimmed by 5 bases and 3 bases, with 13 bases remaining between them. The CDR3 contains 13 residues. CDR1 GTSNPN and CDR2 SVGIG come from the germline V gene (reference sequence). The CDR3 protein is CAWGPRGDYGYTF. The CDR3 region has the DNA TGTGCCTGGGGGCCTAGGGGGGACTATGGCTACACCTTC.

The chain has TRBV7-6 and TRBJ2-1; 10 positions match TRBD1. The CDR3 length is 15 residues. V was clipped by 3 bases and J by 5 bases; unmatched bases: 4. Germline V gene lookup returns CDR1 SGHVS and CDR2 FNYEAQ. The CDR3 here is CASSLGQGRNNEQFF. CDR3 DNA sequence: TGTGCCAGCAGCTTGGGACAGGGGAGAAACAATGAGCAGTTCTTC. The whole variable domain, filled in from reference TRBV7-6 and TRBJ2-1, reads GAGVSQSPRYKVTKRGQDVALRCDPISGHVSLYWYRQALGQGPEFLTYFNYEAQQDKSGLPNDRFSAERPEGSISTLTIQRTEQRDSAMYRCASSLGQGRNNEQFFGPGTRLTVL.

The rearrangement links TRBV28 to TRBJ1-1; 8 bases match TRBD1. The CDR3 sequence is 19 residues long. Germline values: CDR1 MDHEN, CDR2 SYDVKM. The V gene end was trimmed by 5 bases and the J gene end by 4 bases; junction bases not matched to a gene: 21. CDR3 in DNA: TGTGCCAGCAGTCACCTGATCGGCAGGGGGCGAGCGTTGAGCACTGAAGCTTTCTTT. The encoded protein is CASSHLIGRGRALSTEAFF.

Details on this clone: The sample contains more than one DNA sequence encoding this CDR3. The CDR3 spells CAWSVGGDQPQHF. CDR3 bases: TGTGCCTGGAGTGTGGGAGGGGATCAGCCCCAGCATTTT. The chain recombines TRBV30 with TRBJ1-5, with D possibly TRBD1 on 5 matching bases. The V end lost 0 bases, the J end lost 5 bases, and 8 bases lay between the germline ends. There are 13 residues in the CDR3. The germline V gene encodes CDR1 GTSNPN and CDR2 SVGIG (reference sequence).

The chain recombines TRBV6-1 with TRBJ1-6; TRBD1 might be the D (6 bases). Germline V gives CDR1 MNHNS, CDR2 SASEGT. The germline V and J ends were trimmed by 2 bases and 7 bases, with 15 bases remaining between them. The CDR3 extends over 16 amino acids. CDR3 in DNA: TGTGCCAGCAGTGAAAACTTCGGACAGCTGAATTCACCCCTCCACTTT. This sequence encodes CASSENFGQLNSPLHF.

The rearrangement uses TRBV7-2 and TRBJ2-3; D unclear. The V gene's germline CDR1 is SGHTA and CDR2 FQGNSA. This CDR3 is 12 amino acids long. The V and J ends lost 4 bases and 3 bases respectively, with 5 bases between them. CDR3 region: CASSSATDTQYF. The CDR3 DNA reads TGTGCCAGCAGCTCGGCAACAGATACGCAGTATTTT.

The CDR3 DNA follows: TGTGCCAGCAGCGTATTAGCAGGGGGTGGCTACACCTTC. Translating gives CASSVLAGGGYTF. This chain connects TRBV9 to TRBJ1-2; 7 nucleotides agree with TRBD1. CDR1 SGDLS and CDR2 YYNGEE come from the germline V gene. Trimming at V came to 1 base and at J to 7 bases, leaving 4 bases not matched to a gene. The CDR3 spans 13 residues.

This CDR3 reads CASSFRRGNYGYTF. DNA of the CDR3: TGTGCCAGCAGTTTTCGCAGGGGGAACTATGGCTACACCTTC. The chain is built from TRBV27 and TRBJ1-2, with TRBD1 matching 7 bases. With V trimmed by 3 bases and J by 2 bases, 3 bases remained unmatched. The germline V gene encodes CDR1 MNHEY and CDR2 SMNVEV (reference sequence). The length of the CDR3 is 14 residues.

This CDR3 reads CASSPSGTTNEKLFF. The CDR3 nucleotides are TGTGCCAGCTCACCATCGGGCACTACTAATGAAAAACTGTTTTTT. The chain combines TRBV18 with TRBJ1-4; D is unresolved. Trimming cost V 2 bases and J 2 bases, with 9 bases left between them. CDR3 length: 15 amino acids. Germline V gene data show CDR1 as KGHSH and CDR2 as LQKENI.

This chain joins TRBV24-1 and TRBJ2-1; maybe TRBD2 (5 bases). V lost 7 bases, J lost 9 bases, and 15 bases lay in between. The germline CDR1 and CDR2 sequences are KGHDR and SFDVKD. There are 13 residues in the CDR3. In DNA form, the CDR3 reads TGTGCCACCAGACTGCTTGCGGGTGGTGAGCAGTTCTTC. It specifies CATRLLAGGEQFF.

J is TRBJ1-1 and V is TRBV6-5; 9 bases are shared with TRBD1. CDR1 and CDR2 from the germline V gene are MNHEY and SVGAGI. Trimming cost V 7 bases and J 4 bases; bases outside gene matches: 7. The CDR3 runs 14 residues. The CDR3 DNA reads TGTGCCAGCACTCCAACAGGGGGCGTCACTGAAGCTTTCTTT. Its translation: CASTPTGGVTEAFF.

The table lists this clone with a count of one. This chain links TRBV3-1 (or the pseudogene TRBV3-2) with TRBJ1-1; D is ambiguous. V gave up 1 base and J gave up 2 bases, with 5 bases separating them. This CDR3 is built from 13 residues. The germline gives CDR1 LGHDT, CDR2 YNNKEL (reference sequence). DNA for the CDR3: TGTGCCAGCAGCCAAGTCGGTAACACTGAAGCTTTCTTT. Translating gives CASSQVGNTEAFF.

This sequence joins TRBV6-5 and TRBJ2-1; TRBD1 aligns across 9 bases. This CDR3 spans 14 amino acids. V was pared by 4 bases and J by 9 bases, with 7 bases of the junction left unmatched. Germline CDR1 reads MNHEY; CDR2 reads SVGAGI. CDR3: CASSLGTGFSEQFF. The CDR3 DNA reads TGTGCCAGCAGTTTGGGGACAGGGTTCTCTGAGCAGTTCTTC.

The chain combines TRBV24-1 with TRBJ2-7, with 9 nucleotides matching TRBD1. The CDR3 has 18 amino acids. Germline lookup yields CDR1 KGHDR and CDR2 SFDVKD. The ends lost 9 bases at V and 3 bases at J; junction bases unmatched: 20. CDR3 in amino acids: CATPTTLPIRDRVYEQYV. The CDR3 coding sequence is TGTGCCACCCCGACAACTCTTCCTATCCGGGACAGGGTCTACGAGCAGTACGTC.

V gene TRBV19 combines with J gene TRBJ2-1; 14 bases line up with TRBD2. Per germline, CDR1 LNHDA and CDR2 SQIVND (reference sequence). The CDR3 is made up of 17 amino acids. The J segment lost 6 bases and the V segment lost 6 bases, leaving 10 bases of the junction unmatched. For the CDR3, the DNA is TGTGCCAGTAGCGACCTTCGGACTAGCGGGGGGCTCAATGAGCAGTTCTTC. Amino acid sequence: CASSDLRTSGGLNEQFF.

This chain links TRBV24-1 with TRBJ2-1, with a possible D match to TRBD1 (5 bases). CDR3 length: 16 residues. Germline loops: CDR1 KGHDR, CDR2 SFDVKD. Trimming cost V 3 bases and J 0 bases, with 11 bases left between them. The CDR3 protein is CATSDPQVSSYNEQFF. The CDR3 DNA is TGTGCCACCAGTGATCCACAGGTTAGCTCCTACAATGAGCAGTTCTTC.

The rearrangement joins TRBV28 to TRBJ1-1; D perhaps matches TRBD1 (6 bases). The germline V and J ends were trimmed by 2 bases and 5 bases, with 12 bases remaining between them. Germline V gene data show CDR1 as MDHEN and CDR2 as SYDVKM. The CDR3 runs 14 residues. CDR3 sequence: CASSLLGRGTEAFF. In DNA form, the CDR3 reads TGTGCCAGCAGTTTACTGGGCAGGGGAACTGAAGCTTTCTTT.

DNA for the CDR3: TGTGCCAGCAAGCCGATCCAAGCTGGGGGGGACACTGAAGCTTTCTTT. It specifies CASKPIQAGGDTEAFF. The chain is built from TRBV7-2 and TRBJ1-1; D may be TRBD1 (5 bases). Trimming stripped 7 bases from V and 3 bases from J, with 21 bases between. The germline gives CDR1 SGHTA, CDR2 FQGNSA. The CDR3 extends over 16 amino acids.

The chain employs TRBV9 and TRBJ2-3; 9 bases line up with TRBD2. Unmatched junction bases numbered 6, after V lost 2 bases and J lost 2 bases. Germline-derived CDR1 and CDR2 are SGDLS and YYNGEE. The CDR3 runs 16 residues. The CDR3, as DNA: TGTGCCAGCAGCGTTTCAAGCGGGGGGTCCACAGATACGCAGTATTTT. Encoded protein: CASSVSSGGSTDTQYF.

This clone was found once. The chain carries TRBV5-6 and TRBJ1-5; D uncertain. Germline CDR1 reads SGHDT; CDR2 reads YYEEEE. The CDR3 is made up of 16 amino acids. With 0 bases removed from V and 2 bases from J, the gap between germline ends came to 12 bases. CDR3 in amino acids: CASSLGSIRGNQPQHF. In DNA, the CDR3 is TGTGCCAGCAGCTTGGGAAGCATCCGCGGCAATCAGCCCCAGCATTTT.

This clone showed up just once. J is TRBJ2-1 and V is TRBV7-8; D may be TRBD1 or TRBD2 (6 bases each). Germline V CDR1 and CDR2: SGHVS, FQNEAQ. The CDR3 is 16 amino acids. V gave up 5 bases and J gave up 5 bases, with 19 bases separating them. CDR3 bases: TGTGCCAGCAGCCCGAGGGTGGGGGGCCTACACAATGAGCAGTTCTTC. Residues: CASSPRVGGLHNEQFF.